The text below deals with one T cell receptor beta chain. Trimming took 3 bases from V and 7 from J, leaving 15 bases between them. Germline assignment: CDR1 SNHLY and CDR2 FYNNEI. The CDR3 consists of 14 residues. Authors' processing steps: From reference gene primer amplification, estimates of nucleated cell counts were derived. The method was immunoSEQ multiplex PCR; TCRdb's version includes in-frame clones alone and lacks a portion of them. The DNA was the basis for D and trimming; V, J and clone size are from that table. The sample consists of about 83,000 clones, more than 70% of them appearing once. The record originates from a study of blood T cell repertoires in COVID-19. Study-level information: The study drew acute and convalescent COVID-19 samples from the United States, Italy and Spain.

The origin of this receptor is a man aged 50 to 60 with active COVID-19. The rearrangement uses TRBV2 and TRBJ1-2, with a weak D call TRBD1 (5 bases). The sequenced material came from peripheral blood. The CDR3 sequence: CASSDGAYGVGYTF. CDR3 in DNA: TGTGCCAGCAGTGATGGGGCGTATGGAGTTGGCTACACCTTC.